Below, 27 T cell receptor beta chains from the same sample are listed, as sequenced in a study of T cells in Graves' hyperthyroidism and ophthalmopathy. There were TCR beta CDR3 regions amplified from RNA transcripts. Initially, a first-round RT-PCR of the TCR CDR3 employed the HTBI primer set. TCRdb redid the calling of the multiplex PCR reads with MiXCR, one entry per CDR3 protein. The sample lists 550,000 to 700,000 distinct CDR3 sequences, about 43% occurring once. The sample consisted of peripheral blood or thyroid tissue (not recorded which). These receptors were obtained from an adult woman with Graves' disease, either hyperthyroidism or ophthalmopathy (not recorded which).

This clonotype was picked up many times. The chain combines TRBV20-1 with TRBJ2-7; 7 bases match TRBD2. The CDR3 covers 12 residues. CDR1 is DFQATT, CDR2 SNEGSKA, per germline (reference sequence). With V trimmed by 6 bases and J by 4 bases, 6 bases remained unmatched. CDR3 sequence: CSANSGQYEQYF. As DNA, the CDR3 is TGCAGTGCCAATAGCGGGCAATACGAGCAGTACTTC.

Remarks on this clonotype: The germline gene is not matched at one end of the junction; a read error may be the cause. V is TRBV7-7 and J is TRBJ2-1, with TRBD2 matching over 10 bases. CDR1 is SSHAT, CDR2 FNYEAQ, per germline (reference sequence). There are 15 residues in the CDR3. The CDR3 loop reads CASSLGAGGLDEQFF. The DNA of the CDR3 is TGTGCTAGCAGCCTCGGAGCGGGAGGGCTAGATGAGCAGTTCTTC.

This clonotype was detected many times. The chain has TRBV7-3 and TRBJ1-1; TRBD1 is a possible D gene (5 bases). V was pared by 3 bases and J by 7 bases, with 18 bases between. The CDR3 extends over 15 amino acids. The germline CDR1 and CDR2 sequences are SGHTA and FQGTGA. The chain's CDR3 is CASSFTPGGPGEAFF. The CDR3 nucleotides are TGTGCCAGCAGCTTTACCCCGGGGGGTCCCGGTGAAGCTTTCTTT.

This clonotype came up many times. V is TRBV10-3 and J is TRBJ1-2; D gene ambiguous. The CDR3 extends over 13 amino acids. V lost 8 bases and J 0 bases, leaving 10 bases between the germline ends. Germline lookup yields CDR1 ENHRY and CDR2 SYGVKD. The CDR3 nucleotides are TGTGCCATCGGGCAGGCCCCTAACTATGGCTACACCTTC. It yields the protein CAIGQAPNYGYTF.

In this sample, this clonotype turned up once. CDR3 protein: CAISEDSPGGKLFF. For the CDR3, the DNA is TGTGCCATCAGTGAGGACAGCCCGGGAGGGAAACTGTTTTTT. The V and J genes are TRBV10-3 and TRBJ1-4; a weak D match, TRBD1 (5 bases). Trimming left V 2 bases short and J 11 bases short, with 15 bases between. This CDR3 has 14 amino acids. Germline lookup yields CDR1 ENHRY and CDR2 SYGVKD.

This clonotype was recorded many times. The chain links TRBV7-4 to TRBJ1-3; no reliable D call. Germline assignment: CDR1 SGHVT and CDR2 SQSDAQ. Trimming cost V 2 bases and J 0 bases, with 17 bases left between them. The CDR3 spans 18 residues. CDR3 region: CASSLFLRTRSSGNTIYF. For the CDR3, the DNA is TGTGCCAGCAGCTTATTTCTCCGGACTCGTAGCTCTGGAAACACCATATATTTT.

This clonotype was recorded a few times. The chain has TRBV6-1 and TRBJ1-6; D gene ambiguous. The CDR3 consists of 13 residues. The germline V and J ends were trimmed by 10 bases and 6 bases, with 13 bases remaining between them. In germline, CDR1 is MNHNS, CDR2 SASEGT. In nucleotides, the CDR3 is TGTGCCATCAGCCCGGGGAGTAATTCACCCCTCCACTTT. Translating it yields CAISPGSNSPLHF.

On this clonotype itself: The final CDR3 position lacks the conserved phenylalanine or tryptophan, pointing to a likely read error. The CDR3 nucleotides read TGCGCCAGCAGTTACGCCGGACTAGCGGGAGCCAACGAGCAGTACCTC. It codes for CASSYAGLAGANEQYL. J is TRBJ2-7 and V is TRBV5-1; TRBD2 matches 13 bases. The V gene end was trimmed by 5 bases and the J gene end by 5 bases; junction bases not matched to a gene: 10. There are 16 residues in the CDR3. Germline V gene sequence: CDR1 SGHRS, CDR2 YFSETQ.

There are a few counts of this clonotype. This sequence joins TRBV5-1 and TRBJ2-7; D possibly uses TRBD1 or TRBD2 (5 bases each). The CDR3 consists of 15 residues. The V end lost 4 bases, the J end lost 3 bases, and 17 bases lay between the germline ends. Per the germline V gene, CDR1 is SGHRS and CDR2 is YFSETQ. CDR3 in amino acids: CASSILSGTYYEQYF. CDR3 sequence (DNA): TGCGCCAGCAGCATCCTCTCCGGGACGTACTACGAGCAGTACTTC.

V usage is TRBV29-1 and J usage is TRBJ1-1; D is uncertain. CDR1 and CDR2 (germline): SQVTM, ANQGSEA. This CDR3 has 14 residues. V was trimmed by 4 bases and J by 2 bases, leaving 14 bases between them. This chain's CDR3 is CSVGVSSGNTEAFF. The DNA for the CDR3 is TGCAGCGTTGGGGTCTCCTCCGGCAACACTGAAGCTTTCTTT.

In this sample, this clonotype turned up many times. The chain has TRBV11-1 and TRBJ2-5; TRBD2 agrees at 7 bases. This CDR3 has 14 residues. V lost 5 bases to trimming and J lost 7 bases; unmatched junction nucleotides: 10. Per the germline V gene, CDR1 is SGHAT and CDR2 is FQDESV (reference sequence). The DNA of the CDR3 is TGTGCCAGCAGCCGCCTGCGGGGGAGCGGGACCCAGTACTTC. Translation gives CASSRLRGSGTQYF.

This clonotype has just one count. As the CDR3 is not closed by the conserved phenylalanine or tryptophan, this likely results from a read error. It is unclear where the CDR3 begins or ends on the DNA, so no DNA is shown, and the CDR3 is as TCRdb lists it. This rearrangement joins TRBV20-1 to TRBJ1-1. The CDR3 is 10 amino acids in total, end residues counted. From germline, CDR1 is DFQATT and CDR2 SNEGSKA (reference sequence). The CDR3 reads CSARVVGANY.

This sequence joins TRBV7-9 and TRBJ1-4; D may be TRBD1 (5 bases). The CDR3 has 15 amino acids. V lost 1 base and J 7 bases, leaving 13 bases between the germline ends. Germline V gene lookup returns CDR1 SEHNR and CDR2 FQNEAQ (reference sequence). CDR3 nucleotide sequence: TGTGCCAGCAGCTTAGGTTTACAGGCTTCTGAAAAACTGTTTTTT. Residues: CASSLGLQASEKLFF.

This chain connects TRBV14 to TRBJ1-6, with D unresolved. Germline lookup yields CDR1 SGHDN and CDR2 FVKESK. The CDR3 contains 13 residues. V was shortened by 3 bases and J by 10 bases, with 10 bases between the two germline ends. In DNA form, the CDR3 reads TGTGCCAGCAGCCATGGGGTACGATCACCCCTCCACTTT. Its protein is CASSHGVRSPLHF.

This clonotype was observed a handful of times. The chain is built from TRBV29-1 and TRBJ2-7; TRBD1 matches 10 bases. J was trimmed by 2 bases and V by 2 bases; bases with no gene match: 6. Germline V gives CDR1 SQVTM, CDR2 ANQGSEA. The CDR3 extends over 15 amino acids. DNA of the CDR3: TGCAGCGTTGAAAACTTAGACAGGGGGCCCTACGAGCAGTACTTC. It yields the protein CSVENLDRGPYEQYF.

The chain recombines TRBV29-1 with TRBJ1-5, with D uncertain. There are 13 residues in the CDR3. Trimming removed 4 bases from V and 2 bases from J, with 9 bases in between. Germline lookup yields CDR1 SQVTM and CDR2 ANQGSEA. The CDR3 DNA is TGCAGCGTTGCCGGTGTAGGCAATCAGCCCCAGCATTTT. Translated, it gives CSVAGVGNQPQHF.

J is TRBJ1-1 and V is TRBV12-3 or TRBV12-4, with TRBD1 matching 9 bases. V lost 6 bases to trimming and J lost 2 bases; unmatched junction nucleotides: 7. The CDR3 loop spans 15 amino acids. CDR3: CASSQAGQGNTEAFF. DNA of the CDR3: TGTGCCAGCAGCCAAGCGGGACAGGGAAACACTGAAGCTTTCTTT.

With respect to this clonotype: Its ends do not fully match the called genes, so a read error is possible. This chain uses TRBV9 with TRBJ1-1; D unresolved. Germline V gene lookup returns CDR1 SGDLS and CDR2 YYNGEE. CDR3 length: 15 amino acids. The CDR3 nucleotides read TGCGCCAGCAGCCCAAACGGGAGGGTGAACACTGAAGCTTTCTTT. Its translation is CASSPNGRVNTEAFF.

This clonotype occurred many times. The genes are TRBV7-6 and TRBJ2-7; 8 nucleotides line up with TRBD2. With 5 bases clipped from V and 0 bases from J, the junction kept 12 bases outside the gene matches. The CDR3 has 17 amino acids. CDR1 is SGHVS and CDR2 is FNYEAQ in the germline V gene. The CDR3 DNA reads TGTGCCAGCAGCCCAGGGGTAGCGGGAAGGAGCTCCTACGAGCAGTACTTC. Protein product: CASSPGVAGRSSYEQYF.

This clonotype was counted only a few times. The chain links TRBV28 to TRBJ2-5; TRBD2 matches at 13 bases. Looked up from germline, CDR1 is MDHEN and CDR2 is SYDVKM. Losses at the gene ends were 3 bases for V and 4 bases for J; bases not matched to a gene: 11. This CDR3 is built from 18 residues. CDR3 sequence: CASSLAFGTSGIGETQYF. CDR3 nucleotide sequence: TGTGCCAGCAGTTTGGCGTTTGGGACTAGCGGGATTGGAGAGACCCAGTACTTC. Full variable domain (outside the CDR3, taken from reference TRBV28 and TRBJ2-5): DVKVTQSSRYLVKRTGEKVFLECVQDMDHENMFWYRQDPGLGLRLIYFSYDVKMKEKGDIPEGYSVSREKKERFSLILESASTNQTSMYLCASSLAFGTSGIGETQYFGPGTRLLVL.

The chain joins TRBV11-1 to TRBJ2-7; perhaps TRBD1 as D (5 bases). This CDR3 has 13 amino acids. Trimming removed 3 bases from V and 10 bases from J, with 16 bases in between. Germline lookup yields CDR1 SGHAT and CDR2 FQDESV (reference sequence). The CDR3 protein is CASSFDRIRIQYF. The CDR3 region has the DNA TGTGCCAGCAGCTTCGACAGAATCAGGATTCAGTACTTC. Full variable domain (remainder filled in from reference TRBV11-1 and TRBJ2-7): EAEVAQSPRYKITEKSQAVAFWCDPISGHATLYWYRQILGQGPELLVQFQDESVVDDSQLPKDRFSAERLKGVDSTLKIQPAELGDSAMYLCASSFDRIRIQYFGPGTRLTVT.

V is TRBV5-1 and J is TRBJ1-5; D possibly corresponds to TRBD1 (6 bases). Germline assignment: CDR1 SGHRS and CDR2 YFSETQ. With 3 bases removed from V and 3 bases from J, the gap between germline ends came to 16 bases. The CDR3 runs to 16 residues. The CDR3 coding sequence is TGCGCCAGCAGCTCCCTACCCCAGGGGATCAATCAGCCCCAGCATTTT. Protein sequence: CASSSLPQGINQPQHF. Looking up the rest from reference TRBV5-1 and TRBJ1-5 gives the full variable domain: KAGVTQTPRYLIKTRGQQVTLSCSPISGHRSVSWYQQTPGQGLQFLFEYFSETQRNKGNFPGRFSGRQFSNSRSEMNVSTLELGDSALYLCASSSLPQGINQPQHFGDGTRLSIL.

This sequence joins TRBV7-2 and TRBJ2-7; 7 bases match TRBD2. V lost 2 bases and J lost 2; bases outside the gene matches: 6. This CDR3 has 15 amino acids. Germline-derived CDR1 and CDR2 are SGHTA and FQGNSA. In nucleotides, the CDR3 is TGTGCCAGCAGCTTATCTGCGGGAGACACCTACGAGCAGTACTTC. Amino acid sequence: CASSLSAGDTYEQYF.

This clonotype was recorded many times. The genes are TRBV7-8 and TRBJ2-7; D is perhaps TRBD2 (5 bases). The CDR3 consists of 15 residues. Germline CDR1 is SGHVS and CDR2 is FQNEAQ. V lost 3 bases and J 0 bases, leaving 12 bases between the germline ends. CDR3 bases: TGTGCCAGCAGCTTGTTTGCGGGTAGCTCCTACGAGCAGTACTTC. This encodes CASSLFAGSSYEQYF.

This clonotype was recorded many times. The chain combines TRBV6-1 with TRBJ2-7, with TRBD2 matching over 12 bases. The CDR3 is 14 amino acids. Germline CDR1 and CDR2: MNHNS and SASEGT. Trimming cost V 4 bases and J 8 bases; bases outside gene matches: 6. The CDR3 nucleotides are TGTGCCAGCAGTGCGCCGGGACTAGCGGGCAAGCAGTACTTC. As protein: CASSAPGLAGKQYF.

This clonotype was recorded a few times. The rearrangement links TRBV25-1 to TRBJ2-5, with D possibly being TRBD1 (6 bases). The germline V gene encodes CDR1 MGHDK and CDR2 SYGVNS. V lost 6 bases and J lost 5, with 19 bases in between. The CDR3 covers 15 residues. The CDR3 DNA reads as TGTGCCAGCAGCCCCGGGACAAGGCCTAGTGAGACCCAGTACTTC. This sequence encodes CASSPGTRPSETQYF.

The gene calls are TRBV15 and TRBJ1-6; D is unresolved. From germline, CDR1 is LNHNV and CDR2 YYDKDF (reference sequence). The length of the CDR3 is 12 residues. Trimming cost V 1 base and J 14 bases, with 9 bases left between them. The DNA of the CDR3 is TGTGCCACCAGCAGAGTCGACGGGTCCCTCCACTTT. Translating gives CATSRVDGSLHF.